The 30 T cell receptor beta chains given below trace back to one sample, sequenced in a study of beta chain features in type 1 diabetes. Notes on the study in general: TCRB CDR3s from Type 1 diabetes patients were moderately but significantly shorter in all four CD4+ subsets.

Of the isolated RNA, all was reverse transcribed, and so the sequenced material was expressed TCRB transcripts. Data came from immunoSEQ multiplex PCR; TCRdb stores just in-frame clones and leaves some out. The table lists 640,000 or so clones, about an eighth of them singletons, with just under 0.04% in the top ten. These receptors' targets are unknown. Sequencing was carried out using naive CD4+ T cells from blood. These receptors originate from a man aged 18 to 30 with type 1 diabetes.

The chain combines TRBV9 with TRBJ2-7; 8 nucleotides agree with TRBD2. Trimming took 0 bases from V and 7 from J; bases not matched to a gene: 9. From germline, CDR1 is SGDLS and CDR2 YYNGEE. The CDR3 length is 15 residues. CDR3 coding DNA: TGTGCCAGCAGCGTAGGTCTTAGCGGGATTGGGGAGCAGTACTTC. Its protein product is CASSVGLSGIGEQYF.

This chain links TRBV30 with TRBJ1-3; TRBD1 aligns across 8 bases. There are 17 residues in the CDR3. Losses at the gene ends were 2 bases for V and 2 bases for J; bases not matched to a gene: 11. CDR1 GTSNPN and CDR2 SVGIG come from the germline V gene (reference sequence). The CDR3 protein is CAWSPSSGQVTGNTIYF. Here the CDR3 DNA reads TGTGCCTGGAGTCCGTCGTCGGGACAGGTCACTGGAAACACCATATATTTT.

This clone was seen a handful of times. The chain employs TRBV28 and TRBJ1-4, with 7 bases fitting TRBD1. Trimming at V came to 5 bases and at J to 6 bases, leaving 12 bases not matched to a gene. The CDR3 is made up of 16 amino acids. The germline V gene encodes CDR1 MDHEN and CDR2 SYDVKM. The CDR3 nucleotides are TGTGCCAGCAGTCCGCGACAGGGATGGGTTGATGAAAAACTGTTTTTT. This encodes CASSPRQGWVDEKLFF.

This clone has just a few counts. This sequence joins TRBV5-5 and TRBJ2-3; D not resolved. The CDR3 consists of 13 residues. Trimming shortened V by 2 bases and J by 1 base, and 5 bases separated the two germline ends. The germline CDR1 and CDR2 sequences are SGHKS and YYEKEE (reference sequence). CDR3 sequence reads: CASSFLGTDTQYF. For the CDR3, the DNA is TGTGCCAGCAGCTTTCTGGGCACAGATACGCAGTATTTT.

This clone appeared a few times. V usage is TRBV5-1 and J usage is TRBJ1-1; D call uncertain. V was shortened by 4 bases and J by 2 bases, with 12 bases between the two germline ends. The CDR3 has 14 amino acids. The V gene's germline CDR1 is SGHRS and CDR2 YFSETQ. The CDR3 DNA sequence: TGCGCCAGCAGCCCGGTGATCGGAAACACTGAAGCTTTCTTT. Protein sequence: CASSPVIGNTEAFF.

This chain connects TRBV28 to TRBJ1-1; TRBD1 agrees at 7 bases. V gave up 3 bases and J gave up 5 bases; unmatched junction bases: 3. Germline V gene lookup returns CDR1 MDHEN and CDR2 SYDVKM. This CDR3 region has 13 residues. Here the CDR3 reads CASSLSQGTEAFF. Written as DNA, the CDR3 is TGTGCCAGCAGTTTGTCACAGGGGACTGAAGCTTTCTTT.

V and J are TRBV5-4 and TRBJ1-1; D might be TRBD1 (5 bases). CDR3 length equals 13 residues. Germline V CDR1 and CDR2: SGHNT, YYREEE (reference sequence). Deletions cut 2 bases from V and 3 bases from J, with 8 bases between. CDR3 amino acids: CASSFGRDTEAFF. The CDR3 DNA follows: TGTGCCAGCAGCTTCGGCAGGGACACTGAAGCTTTCTTT.

Turning to this clone: This same CDR3 is encoded by further DNA sequences in the sample. The chain combines TRBV30 with TRBJ1-2, with 9 bases that match TRBD1. With V trimmed by 2 bases and J by 4 bases, 2 bases remained unmatched. Germline CDR1 GTSNPN, CDR2 SVGIG (reference sequence). This CDR3 region has 13 residues. The CDR3 is CAWSPTGGYGYTF. The DNA for the CDR3 is TGTGCCTGGAGTCCGACAGGGGGCTATGGCTACACCTTC.

This chain uses TRBV25-1 with TRBJ2-7; tentative D call: TRBD2 (6 bases). Trimming removed 6 bases from V and 2 bases from J, with 11 bases in between. The CDR3 sequence is 13 residues long. Looked up from germline, CDR1 is MGHDK and CDR2 is SYGVNS. The CDR3 loop reads CASRTSGAYEQYF. The CDR3, as DNA: TGTGCCAGCAGGACTAGTGGGGCCTACGAGCAGTACTTC.

The J gene is TRBJ1-2, the V gene TRBV30, with 7 positions matching TRBD1. The CDR3 length is 15 residues. The V gene's germline CDR1 is GTSNPN and CDR2 SVGIG (reference sequence). V dropped 8 bases and J dropped 4; count of bases not matched to a gene: 16. The CDR3 region has the DNA TGTGCCGGGACCCGGGACAGAAAAACCTTCTATGGCTACACCTTC. It codes for CAGTRDRKTFYGYTF.

The rearrangement links TRBV2 to TRBJ2-3; D remains ambiguous. CDR3 length: 8 amino acids. Per germline, CDR1 SNHLY and CDR2 FYNNEI. The V end lost 7 bases, the J end lost 14 bases, and 7 bases lay between the germline ends. CDR3 sequence reads: CASTRRYF. CDR3 DNA: TGTGCCAGCACCCGAAGGTATTTT.

This clone has just a few counts. The chain is built from TRBV4-3 and TRBJ2-2; D gene unclear. This CDR3 has 14 residues. V was trimmed by 0 bases and J by 1 base, leaving 3 bases between them. CDR1 is LGHNA, CDR2 YSLEER, per germline. The CDR3: CASSQDLNTGELFF. The CDR3 region has the DNA TGCGCCAGCAGCCAAGACTTGAACACCGGGGAGCTGTTTTTT.

The rearrangement joins TRBV27 to TRBJ1-2, with D possibly TRBD1 on 6 matching bases. The V gene lost 6 bases and the J gene lost 3 bases, with 8 bases spanning the gap. This CDR3 comprises 12 residues. Germline V gives CDR1 MNHEY, CDR2 SMNVEV (reference sequence). CDR3 coding DNA: TGTGCCAGCAGAGGGGGATACTATGGCTACACCTTC. It encodes CASRGGYYGYTF.

The sample holds a few counts of this clone. V and J are TRBV27 and TRBJ2-1, with 7 bases matching TRBD2. The germline V gene encodes CDR1 MNHEY and CDR2 SMNVEV (reference sequence). After removal of 3 bases from V and 5 bases from J, the junction contained 13 bases not matched to a gene. The CDR3 sequence is 17 residues long. For the CDR3, the DNA is TGTGCCAGCAGTTTGGGGCTAGCGGCCCCAACAAACAATGAGCAGTTCTTC. Its translation is CASSLGLAAPTNNEQFF.

This clone has a handful of counts. J is TRBJ2-1 and V is TRBV6-1; D gene uncertain. This CDR3 is built from 14 residues. Germline-derived CDR1 and CDR2 are MNHNS and SASEGT. Trimming left V 5 bases short and J 6 bases short, with 14 bases between. The CDR3 DNA follows: TGTGCCAGCAGTATGGACCCTAGTGGCAATGAGCAGTTCTTC. Encoded protein: CASSMDPSGNEQFF.

This clone was counted only a few times. The CDR3: CAWTGTGPYGYTF. CDR3 bases: TGTGCCTGGACCGGGACAGGGCCTTATGGCTACACCTTC. The gene calls are TRBV30 and TRBJ1-2, with 9 bases aligning to TRBD1. The CDR3 length is 13 residues. V lost 4 bases, J lost 5 bases, and 5 bases stayed unmatched. CDR1 is GTSNPN and CDR2 is SVGIG in the germline V gene (reference sequence).

This clone was observed a few times. The chain is built from TRBV30 and TRBJ2-3; D possibly corresponds to TRBD1 (5 bases). Trimming took off 3 bases at V and 5 bases at J, with 12 bases between the two ends. This CDR3 is built from 13 residues. Germline values: CDR1 GTSNPN, CDR2 SVGIG (reference sequence). The CDR3 nucleotides are TGTGCCTGGAGAGTAGGGGCCATAGATACGCAGTATTTT. Its translation: CAWRVGAIDTQYF.

The chain combines TRBV7-9 with TRBJ2-5; 11 nucleotides agree with TRBD2. V dropped 5 bases and J dropped 2; count of bases not matched to a gene: 7. The germline V gene encodes CDR1 SEHNR and CDR2 FQNEAQ (reference sequence). The length of the CDR3 is 16 residues. The CDR3 DNA follows: TGTGCCAGCAGCCCCGGGACTAGCGGAAAACAAGAGACCCAGTACTTC. Residues: CASSPGTSGKQETQYF.

This clone was observed a few times. The rearrangement uses TRBV18 and TRBJ1-2, with a possible D match to TRBD1 (6 bases). CDR1 is KGHSH and CDR2 is LQKENI in the germline V gene. This CDR3 spans 15 amino acids. V was pared by 3 bases and J by 4 bases, with 15 bases between. For the CDR3, the DNA is TGTGCCAGCTCACCGTCCAGGGGTGATCCCTATGGCTACACCTTC. Translating it yields CASSPSRGDPYGYTF.

There are a few counts of this clone. DNA of the CDR3: TGTGCCAGCAGCAGCCAACCAGCGGGTTCAGGAAACACCATATATTTT. It yields the protein CASSSQPAGSGNTIYF. This rearrangement joins TRBV7-3 to TRBJ1-3; D call uncertain. The V gene's germline CDR1 is SGHTA and CDR2 FQGTGA. The CDR3 is 16 residues long. V was cut by 5 bases and J by 4 bases, with 18 bases left in between.

The chain employs TRBV7-2 and TRBJ1-4, with D perhaps matching TRBD1 (6 bases). Per the germline V gene, CDR1 is SGHTA and CDR2 is FQGNSA. V dropped 7 bases and J dropped 0 bases, with 9 bases sitting between them. The CDR3 has 14 residues. The CDR3 is CASNTGPTNEKLFF. DNA for the CDR3: TGTGCCAGCAACACAGGGCCAACTAATGAAAAACTGTTTTTT.

V usage is TRBV5-4 and J usage is TRBJ2-2, with no clear D. Germline CDR1 reads SGHNT; CDR2 reads YYREEE (reference sequence). The length of the CDR3 is 15 residues. Trimming took 3 bases from V and 0 from J, leaving 9 bases between them. As DNA, the CDR3 is TGTGCCAGCAGCTCCATAATCCCGAACACCGGGGAGCTGTTTTTT. It specifies CASSSIIPNTGELFF.

A few counts support this clone. V is TRBV10-3 and J is TRBJ2-6; 12 bases agree with TRBD2. Germline CDR1 is ENHRY and CDR2 is SYGVKD. CDR3 size: 19 residues. The trim removed 7 bases at V and 0 bases at J, leaving 10 bases unmatched. The chain's CDR3 is CAITGASGRADSGANVLTF. The CDR3 DNA follows: TGTGCCATCACTGGGGCTAGCGGGAGGGCGGACTCTGGGGCCAACGTCCTGACTTTC.

This clone was counted between two and nine times. The J gene is TRBJ2-2, the V gene TRBV19; D call uncertain. This CDR3 has 14 amino acids. Deletions cut 7 bases from V and 3 bases from J, with 12 bases between. From germline, CDR1 is LNHDA and CDR2 SQIVND (reference sequence). The CDR3 sequence is CASKKMVYTGELFF. The CDR3 DNA reads as TGTGCCAGTAAAAAGATGGTCTACACCGGGGAGCTGTTTTTT.

This chain uses TRBV14 with TRBJ2-3; 10 nucleotides agree with TRBD2. CDR1 and CDR2 from the germline V gene are SGHDN and FVKESK. The CDR3 covers 19 residues. Germline trimming cut 1 base from V and 0 bases from J; bases unmatched to any gene: 10. The CDR3 DNA is TGTGCCAGCAGCCAAGTTTTGGGGACTAGCGTACAAAGCACAGATACGCAGTATTTT. This sequence encodes CASSQVLGTSVQSTDTQYF.

This chain connects TRBV5-1 to TRBJ2-3; 9 bases are a match to TRBD2. This CDR3 is 15 amino acids long. Germline V lookup: CDR1 SGHRS, CDR2 YFSETQ. The V segment lost 0 bases and the J segment 2 bases; nucleotides outside the gene matches: 1. CDR3 region: CASSLGLAVTDTQYF. The CDR3 nucleotides read TGCGCCAGCAGCTTGGGACTAGCGGTCACAGATACGCAGTATTTT.

About this clone: Other DNA sequences in the same sample also yield this CDR3. The V and J genes are TRBV6-1 and TRBJ1-5; D ambiguous. Trimming cost V 3 bases and J 6 bases, with 3 bases left between them. This CDR3 has 11 residues. CDR1 MNHNS and CDR2 SASEGT come from the germline V gene. The DNA of the CDR3 is TGTGCCAGCAGTGAGGGTCAGCCCCAGCATTTT. Translated, it gives CASSEGQPQHF.

The gene calls are TRBV5-1 and TRBJ1-1, with TRBD1 identical over 9 bases. Trimming took 4 bases from V and 5 from J; bases not matched to a gene: 6. Germline V gives CDR1 SGHRS, CDR2 YFSETQ. This CDR3 region has 14 residues. Here the CDR3 reads CASSHGTGSTEAFF. For the CDR3, the DNA is TGCGCCAGCAGCCATGGGACAGGGTCAACTGAAGCTTTCTTT.

This clone was observed a handful of times. J is TRBJ2-1 and V is TRBV19; 8 bases fit TRBD2. V trimming: 0 bases; J trimming: 8 bases; junction bases outside the gene matches: 6. The CDR3 runs to 15 residues. Germline-derived CDR1 and CDR2 are LNHDA and SQIVND (reference sequence). The CDR3 nucleotides are TGTGCCAGTAGTATAGAAGGTAGCGGGAACGATGAGCAGTTCTTC. This sequence encodes CASSIEGSGNDEQFF.

In its sample, this clone was seen a few times. The rearrangement links TRBV7-2 to TRBJ1-5; the match to TRBD1 covers 7 bases. V dropped 5 bases and J dropped 4; count of bases not matched to a gene: 8. This CDR3 has 15 amino acids. CDR1 and CDR2 (germline): SGHTA, FQGNSA. The CDR3 reads CASSVQGGSNQPQHF. The CDR3, as DNA: TGTGCCAGCAGCGTCCAGGGGGGATCGAATCAGCCCCAGCATTTT.